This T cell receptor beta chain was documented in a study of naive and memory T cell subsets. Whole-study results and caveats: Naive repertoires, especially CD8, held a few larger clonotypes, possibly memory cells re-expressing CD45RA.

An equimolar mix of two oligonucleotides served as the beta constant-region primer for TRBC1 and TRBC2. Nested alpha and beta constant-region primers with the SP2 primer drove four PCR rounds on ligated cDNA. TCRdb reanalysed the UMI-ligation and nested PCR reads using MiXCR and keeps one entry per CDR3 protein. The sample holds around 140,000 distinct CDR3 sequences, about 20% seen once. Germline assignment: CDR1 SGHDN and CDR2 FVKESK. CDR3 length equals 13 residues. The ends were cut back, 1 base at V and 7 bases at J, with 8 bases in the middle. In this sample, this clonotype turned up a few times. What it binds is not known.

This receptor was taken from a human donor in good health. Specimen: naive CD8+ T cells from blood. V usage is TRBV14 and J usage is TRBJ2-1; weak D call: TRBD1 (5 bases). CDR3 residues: CASSQGGRNEQFF. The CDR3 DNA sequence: TGTGCCAGCAGCCAAGGGGGCAGGAATGAGCAGTTCTTC.